This T cell receptor beta chain was sequenced in a study of blood T cell repertoires in COVID-19. As for the study in general: Acute-phase and convalescent COVID-19 samples originated in the United States, Italy and Spain. PBMCs, B-cell-depleted T cells, or T cells provided the cDNA or gDNA that made up the material.

Per germline, CDR1 MNHEY and CDR2 SMNVEV (reference sequence). The CDR3 length is 12 residues. Only in-frame clones appear in the TCRdb table, and some are missing; sequencing was by immunoSEQ multiplex PCR. The sample lists about 120,000 clones; over 80% were seen once. In its sample, this clone was seen once. The germline gene is not matched at one end of the junction; a read error may be the cause. The V and J genes are TRBV27 and TRBJ2-7; D possibly corresponds to TRBD2 (7 bases). Material: peripheral blood. The receptor was isolated from a woman in her 70s with acute or convalescent COVID-19. CDR3 DNA sequence: TGTGCCAGCAGTTTCCGGGGGGCAGGTTGGGTCTTC. Its protein product is CASSFRGAGWVF.